These T cell receptor beta chains were read from a single sample in a study of patients and donors after allogeneic stem cell transplantation. TCRdb redid the calling of the RT-PCR reads with MiXCR, one entry per CDR3 protein. The sample records about a million distinct CDR3 sequences, about 20% being singletons. The source material was blood, either unsorted or a sorted T cell fraction (not recorded which). Every receptor here comes from a human donor who was either an allogeneic HSCT recipient or a stem cell or donor lymphocyte infusion donor (not recorded which). It is not recorded whose cells these are; they may come from a transplant donor. Each CDR3 is given with its conserved first and last residue. Fields, in order: V gene, D gene, J gene, clone size, CDR3 DNA, CDR3 protein. D genes are given only for firm matches. Clone size appears in some rows only: once, few, many, or a class for an expanded clone.

TRBV29-1,TRBD1,TRBJ1-1,many,TGCAGCGTTGAAGGTGGGTCGACAGGGCTCATGAACACTGAAGCTTTCTTT,CSVEGGSTGLMNTEAFF
TRBV4-1,.,TRBJ1-1,few,TGCGCCAGCAGCCGATCTTTTTCGGTTTTGAACACTGAAGCTTTCTTT,CASSRSFSVLNTEAFF
TRBV27,TRBD1,TRBJ1-2,few,TGTGCCAGTTGGGGACAGGGGGTCCCATATCATGGCTACACCTTC,CASWGQGVPYHGYTF
TRBV20-1,.,TRBJ1-1,few,TGCAGTGCTAGAGTGGGGGGGGTTACTCCCATGAACACTGAAGCTTTCTTT,CSARVGGVTPMNTEAFF
TRBV14,.,TRBJ2-2,.,TGTGCCAGCAGCCAAGAAAGGTCTAGAAACACCGGGGAGCTGTTTTTT,CASSQERSRNTGELFF
TRBV12-3/TRBV12-4,TRBD1,TRBJ2-6,.,TGTGCCAGCAGTCCCCGACAGGGGACCTCTGGGGCCAACGTCCTGATTTTC,CASSPRQGTSGANVLIF
TRBV20-1,.,TRBJ2-5,.,TGCAGTGCCACGACGGGACAAGGCCAAGAGACCCAGTACTTC,CSATTGQGQETQYF
TRBV12-3/TRBV12-4,.,TRBJ1-1,.,TGTGCCAGCAGACCCCCCCAGGGGAACACTGAAGCTTTCTTT,CASRPPQGNTEAFF
TRBV6-2/TRBV6-3,.,TRBJ1-2,.,TGTGCCAGCAGTTACCTTGCGTCTCGACACTTTGGCTACACCTTC,CASSYLASRHFGYTF
TRBV3-1,TRBD1,TRBJ1-6,few,TGTGCCAGCAACCGTTTGGGACAGGGACCTTCACCCCTCCACTTT,CASNRLGQGPSPLHF
TRBV29-1,.,TRBJ2-3,many,TGCAGCGTCGACCTGGGTTCTAGTACAGATACGCAGTATTTT,CSVDLGSSTDTQYF
TRBV20-1,TRBD1,TRBJ1-2,.,TGCAGTGCTAGGACAAACCAGGGGGCGGCCTATGGCTACACCTTC,CSARTNQGAAYGYTF
TRBV20-1,TRBD2,TRBJ2-3,many,TGCAGTGCTAGAGATGGGACTAGCGGGAGAAAGGGAGATACGCAGTATTTT,CSARDGTSGRKGDTQYF
TRBV2,.,TRBJ2-2,.,TGTGCCAGCTGGAAGGACAGAGCGAACACCGGGGAGCTGGTTTTT,CASWKDRANTGELVF